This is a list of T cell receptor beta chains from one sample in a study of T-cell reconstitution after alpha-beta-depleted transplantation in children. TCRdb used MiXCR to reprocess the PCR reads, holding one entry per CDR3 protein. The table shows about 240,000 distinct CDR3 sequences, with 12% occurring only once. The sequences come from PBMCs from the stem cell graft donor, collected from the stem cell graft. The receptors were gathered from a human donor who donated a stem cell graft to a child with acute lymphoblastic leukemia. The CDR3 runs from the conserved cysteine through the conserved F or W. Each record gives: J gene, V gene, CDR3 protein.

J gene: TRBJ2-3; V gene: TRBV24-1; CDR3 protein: CATSDLGQGAGDTQYF
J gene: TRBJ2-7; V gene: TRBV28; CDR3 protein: CASSLRGVDF
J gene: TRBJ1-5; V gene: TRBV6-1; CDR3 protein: CASSLFYQPQHF
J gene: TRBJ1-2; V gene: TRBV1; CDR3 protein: CTSSQVRPIDYGYTF
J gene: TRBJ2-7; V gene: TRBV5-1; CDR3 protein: CASSLDVASGEQYF
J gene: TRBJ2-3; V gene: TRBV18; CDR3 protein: CASSPEDRLSTDTQYF
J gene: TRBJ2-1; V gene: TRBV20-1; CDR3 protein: CSAIMGTSGAVWINEQFF
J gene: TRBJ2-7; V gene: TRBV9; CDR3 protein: CASSVSAGTSYEQHF
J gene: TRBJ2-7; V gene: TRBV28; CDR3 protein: CASSSVLQMYEQYF
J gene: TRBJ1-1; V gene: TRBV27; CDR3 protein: CASSPSLDRAPEAFF
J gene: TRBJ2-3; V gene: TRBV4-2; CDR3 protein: CASSQKETASTDTQYF
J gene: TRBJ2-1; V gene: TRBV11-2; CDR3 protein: CASRAPGEFYNEQFF
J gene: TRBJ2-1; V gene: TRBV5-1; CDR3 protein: CASSFNRSGVNANEQFF
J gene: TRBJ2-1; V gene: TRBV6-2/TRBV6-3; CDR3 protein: CASIPSGGARNEQFF
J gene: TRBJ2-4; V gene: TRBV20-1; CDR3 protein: CSASSGQTNIQYF
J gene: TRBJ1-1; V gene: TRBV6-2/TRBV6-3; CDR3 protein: CASSYGGRTEAFF
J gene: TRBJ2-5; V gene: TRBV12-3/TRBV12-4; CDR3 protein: CASSLVTGGSETQYF
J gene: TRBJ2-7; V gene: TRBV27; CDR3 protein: CASRKNSQPYEQYF
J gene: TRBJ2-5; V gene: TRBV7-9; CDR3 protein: CASSLYLGQETQYF
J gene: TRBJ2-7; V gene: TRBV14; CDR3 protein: CASSPSGPYEQYF
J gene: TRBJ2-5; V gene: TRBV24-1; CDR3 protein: CATSDWGSGSQETQYF
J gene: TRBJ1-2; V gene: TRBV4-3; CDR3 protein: CASSQGPPVSYGYTF
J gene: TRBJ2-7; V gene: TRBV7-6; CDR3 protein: CASSLESTGSEQYF
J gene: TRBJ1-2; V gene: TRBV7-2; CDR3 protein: CASSLEPRLRNGYTF
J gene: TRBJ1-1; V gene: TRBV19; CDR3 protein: CASTAGNTEAFF
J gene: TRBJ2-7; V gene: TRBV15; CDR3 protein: CATSRLRGRYEQYF
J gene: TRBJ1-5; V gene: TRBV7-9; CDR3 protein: CASSSGTGGSEPQHF
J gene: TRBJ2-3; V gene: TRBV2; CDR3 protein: CASSRPWTSGGRPGTQYF
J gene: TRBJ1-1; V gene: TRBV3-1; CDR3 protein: CASSQPAGQANTEAFF
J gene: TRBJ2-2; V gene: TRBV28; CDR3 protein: CASSSLQSFGELFF
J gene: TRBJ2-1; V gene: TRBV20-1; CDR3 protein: CSARKGNEQFF
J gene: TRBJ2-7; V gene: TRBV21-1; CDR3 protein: CASTPSGRSCSYEQYF
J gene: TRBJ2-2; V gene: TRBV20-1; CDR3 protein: CSARRGLLDGELFF
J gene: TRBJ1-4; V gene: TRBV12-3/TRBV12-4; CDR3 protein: CASSLGLEYEKLFF
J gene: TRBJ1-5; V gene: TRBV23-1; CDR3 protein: CASSQSDLGISDRLFNQPQHF
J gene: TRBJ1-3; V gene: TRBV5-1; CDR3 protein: CASSLGPRNTIYF
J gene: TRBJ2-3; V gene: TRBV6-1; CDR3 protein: CASSRGGLTDTQYF
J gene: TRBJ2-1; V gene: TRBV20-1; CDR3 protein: CSAYHDEQFF
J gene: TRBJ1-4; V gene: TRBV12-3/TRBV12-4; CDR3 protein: CASREAGGSNEKLFF
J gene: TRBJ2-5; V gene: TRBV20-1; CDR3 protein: CSDRDLTYF
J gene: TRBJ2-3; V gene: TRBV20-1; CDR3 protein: CSASLRLVTDTQYF
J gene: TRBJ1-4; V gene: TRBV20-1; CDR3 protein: CSASPAGGTEKLFF
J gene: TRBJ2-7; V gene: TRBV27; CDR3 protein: CASTRLAGNNEQYF
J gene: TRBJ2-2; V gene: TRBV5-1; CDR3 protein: CASTGDPALAGELFF
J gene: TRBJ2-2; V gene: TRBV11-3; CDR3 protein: CASSFGTGVTGELFF
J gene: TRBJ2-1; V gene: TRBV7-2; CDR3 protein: CASSGRQGSSYNEQFF
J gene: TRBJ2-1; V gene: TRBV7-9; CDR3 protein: CASSPPGSYNEQFF
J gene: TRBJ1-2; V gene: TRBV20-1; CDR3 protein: CSEADRDRDTGGYTF
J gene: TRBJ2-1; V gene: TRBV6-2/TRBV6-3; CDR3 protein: CASSYSRTSDYNEQFF
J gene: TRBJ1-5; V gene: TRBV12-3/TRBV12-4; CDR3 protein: CASRTGRGQILSNQPQHF
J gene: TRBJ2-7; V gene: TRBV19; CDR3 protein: CASSPGGLTGEQYF
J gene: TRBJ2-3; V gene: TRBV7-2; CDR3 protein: CASRRGSPDTQYF
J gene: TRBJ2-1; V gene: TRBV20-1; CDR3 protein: CSATLTESSYNEQFF
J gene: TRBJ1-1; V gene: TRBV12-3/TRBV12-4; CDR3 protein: CASSSQAGRRMEGTEAFF
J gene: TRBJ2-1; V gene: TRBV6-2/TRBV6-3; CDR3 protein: CASSYPGRGNYNEQFF
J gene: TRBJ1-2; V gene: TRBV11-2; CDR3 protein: CASSLDSEPRSSYGYTF
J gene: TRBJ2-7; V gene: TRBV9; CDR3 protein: CASSVGRNRGSYEQYF
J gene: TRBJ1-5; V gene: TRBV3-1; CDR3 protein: CASCPTDLSNQPQHF
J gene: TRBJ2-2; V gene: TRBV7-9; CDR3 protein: CASSLTLNAGELFF
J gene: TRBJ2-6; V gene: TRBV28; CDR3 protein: CASSPGRPDVLTF